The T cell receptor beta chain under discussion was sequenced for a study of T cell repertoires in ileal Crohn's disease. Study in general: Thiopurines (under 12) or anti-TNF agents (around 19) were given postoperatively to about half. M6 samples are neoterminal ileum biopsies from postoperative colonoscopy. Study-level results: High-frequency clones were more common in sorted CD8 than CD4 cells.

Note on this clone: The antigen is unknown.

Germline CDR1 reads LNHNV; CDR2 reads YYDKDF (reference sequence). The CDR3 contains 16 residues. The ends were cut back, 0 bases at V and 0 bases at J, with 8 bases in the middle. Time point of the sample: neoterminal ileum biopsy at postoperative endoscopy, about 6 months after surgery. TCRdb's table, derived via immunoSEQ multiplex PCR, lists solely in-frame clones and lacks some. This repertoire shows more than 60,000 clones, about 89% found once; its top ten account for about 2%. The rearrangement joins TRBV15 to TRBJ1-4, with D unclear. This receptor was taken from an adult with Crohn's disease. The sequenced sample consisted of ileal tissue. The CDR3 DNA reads TGTGCCACCAGCAGAGAAATGACACCAACTAATGAAAAACTGTTTTTT. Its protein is CATSREMTPTNEKLFF.